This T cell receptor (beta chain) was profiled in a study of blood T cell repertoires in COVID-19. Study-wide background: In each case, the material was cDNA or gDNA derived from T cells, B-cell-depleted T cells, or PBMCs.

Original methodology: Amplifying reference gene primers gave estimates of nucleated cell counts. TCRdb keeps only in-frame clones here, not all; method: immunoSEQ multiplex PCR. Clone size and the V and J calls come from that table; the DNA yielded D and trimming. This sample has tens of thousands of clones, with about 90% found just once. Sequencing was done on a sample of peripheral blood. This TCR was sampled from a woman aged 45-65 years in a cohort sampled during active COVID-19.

CDR3: CASSLETGPSPQHF. The CDR3 nucleotides are TGTGCCAGCAGTTTAGAGACAGGCCCCTCGCCCCAGCATTTT. This chain links TRBV28 with TRBJ1-5, with D tentatively TRBD1 (6 bases). V lost 2 bases and J 9 bases, leaving 14 bases between the germline ends. The germline V gene encodes CDR1 MDHEN and CDR2 SYDVKM. The CDR3 loop spans 14 amino acids. Full variable domain (outside the CDR3, taken from reference TRBV28 and TRBJ1-5): DVKVTQSSRYLVKRTGEKVFLECVQDMDHENMFWYRQDPGLGLRLIYFSYDVKMKEKGDIPEGYSVSREKKERFSLILESASTNQTSMYLCASSLETGPSPQHFGDGTRLSIL.